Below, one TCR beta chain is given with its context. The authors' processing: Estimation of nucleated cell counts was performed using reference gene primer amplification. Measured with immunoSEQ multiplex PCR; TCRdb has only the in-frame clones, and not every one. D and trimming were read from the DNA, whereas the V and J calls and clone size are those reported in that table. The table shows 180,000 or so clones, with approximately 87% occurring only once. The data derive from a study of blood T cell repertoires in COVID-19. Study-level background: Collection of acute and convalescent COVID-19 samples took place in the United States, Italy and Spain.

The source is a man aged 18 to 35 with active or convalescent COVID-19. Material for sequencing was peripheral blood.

The CDR3 nucleotides are TGTGCCAGCAGCCACGAGGGTTCAACTAATGAAAAACTGTTTTTT. It is translated as CASSHEGSTNEKLFF. The chain joins TRBV11-2 to TRBJ1-4; D is unclear. The CDR3 covers 15 residues. Germline CDR1 and CDR2: SGHAT and FQNNGV. V was cut by 5 bases and J by 0 bases, with 10 bases left in between.